This passage covers 5 T cell receptor beta chains from one sample sequenced in a study of blood T cell repertoires in COVID-19. Generated by immunoSEQ multiplex PCR, the TCRdb table keeps only in-frame clones and is missing some. The sample consists of tens of thousands of clones, roughly 80% of them appearing once. Sequencing input: peripheral blood. These receptors came from a human donor in a cohort sampled during active or convalescent COVID-19.

The chain is built from TRBV29-1 and TRBJ1-4; no clear D gene. Trimming removed 5 bases at V and 3 bases at J, with 7 bases between. The CDR3 is 12 amino acids. The germline V gene encodes CDR1 SQVTM and CDR2 ANQGSEA. The CDR3 coding sequence is TGCAGCGTTAGATCGGCTAATGAAAAACTGTTTTTT. Protein sequence: CSVRSANEKLFF.

The chain has TRBV27 and TRBJ1-5; 7 nucleotides align to TRBD1. Trimming cost V 3 bases and J 4 bases; bases outside gene matches: 3. This CDR3 is built from 14 residues. Germline CDR1 MNHEY, CDR2 SMNVEV (reference sequence). The CDR3 is CASSFLGQNQPQHF. The CDR3 nucleotides read TGTGCCAGCAGTTTTCTGGGACAGAATCAGCCCCAGCATTTT.

This clone was counted once. This rearrangement joins TRBV6-2 or TRBV6-3 to TRBJ1-1; 7 bases align to TRBD1. The CDR3 contains 17 residues. The germline gives CDR1 MNHEY, CDR2 SVGEGT. Trimming removed 5 bases from V and 1 base from J; junction bases left unmatched: 13. The CDR3 sequence: CASSPDSFHRGNTEAFF. In nucleotides, the CDR3 is TGTGCCAGCAGTCCCGACTCTTTCCACAGGGGGAACACTGAAGCTTTCTTT.

V usage is TRBV4-3 and J usage is TRBJ2-2; 8 nucleotides agree with TRBD2. Germline CDR1 and CDR2: LGHNA and YSLEER. The junction had 6 bases not matched to a gene; V was cut back by 1 base and J by 5 bases. The CDR3 contains 16 residues. The CDR3 DNA reads as TGCGCCAGCAGCCAAGGGCTAGCGGGCCCAACCGGGGAGCTGTTTTTT. It is translated as CASSQGLAGPTGELFF.

The chain employs TRBV5-6 and TRBJ2-6; tentatively, D is TRBD2 (5 bases). The CDR3 is made up of 15 amino acids. In germline, CDR1 is SGHDT, CDR2 YYEEEE. V was cut by 3 bases and J by 1 base, with 8 bases left in between. The CDR3 region has the DNA TGTGCCAGCAGCTCCCGGGGTTCTGGGGCCAACGTCCTGACTTTC. Amino acids: CASSSRGSGANVLTF.